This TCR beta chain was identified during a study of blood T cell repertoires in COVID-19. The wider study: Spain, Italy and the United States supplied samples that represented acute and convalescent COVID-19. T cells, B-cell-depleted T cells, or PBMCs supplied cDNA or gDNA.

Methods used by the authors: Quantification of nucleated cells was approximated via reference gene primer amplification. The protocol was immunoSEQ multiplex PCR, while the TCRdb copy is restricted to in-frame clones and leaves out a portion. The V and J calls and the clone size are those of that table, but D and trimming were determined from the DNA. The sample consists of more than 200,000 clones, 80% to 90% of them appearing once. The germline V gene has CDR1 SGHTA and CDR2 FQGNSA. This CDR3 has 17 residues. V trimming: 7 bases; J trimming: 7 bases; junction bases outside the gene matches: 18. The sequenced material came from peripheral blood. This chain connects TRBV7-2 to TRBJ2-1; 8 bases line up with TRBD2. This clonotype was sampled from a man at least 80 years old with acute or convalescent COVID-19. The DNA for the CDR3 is TGTGCCAGCAAACCCGACCCCTGGCGGGGGGCTCAGAATGAGCAGTTCTTC. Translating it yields CASKPDPWRGAQNEQFF.